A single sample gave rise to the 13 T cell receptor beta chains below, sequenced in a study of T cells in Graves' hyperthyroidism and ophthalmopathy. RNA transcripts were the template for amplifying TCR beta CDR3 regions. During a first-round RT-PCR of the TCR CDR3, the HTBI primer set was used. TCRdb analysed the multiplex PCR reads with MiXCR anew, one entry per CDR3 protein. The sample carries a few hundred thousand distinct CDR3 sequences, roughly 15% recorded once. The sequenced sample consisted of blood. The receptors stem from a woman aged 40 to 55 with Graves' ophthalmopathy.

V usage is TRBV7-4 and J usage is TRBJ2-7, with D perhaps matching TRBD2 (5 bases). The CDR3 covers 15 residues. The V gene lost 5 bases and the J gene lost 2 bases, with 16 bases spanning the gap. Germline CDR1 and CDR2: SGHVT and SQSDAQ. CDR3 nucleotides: TGTGCCAGCAGCCTCCCCTGGGGTAGCGCCTACGAGCAGTACTTC. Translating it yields CASSLPWGSAYEQYF.

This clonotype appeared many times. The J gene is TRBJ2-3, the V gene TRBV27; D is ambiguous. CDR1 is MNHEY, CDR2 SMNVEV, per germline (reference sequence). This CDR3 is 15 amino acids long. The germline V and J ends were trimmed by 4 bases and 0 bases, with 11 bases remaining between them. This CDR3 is CASSSFGRSTDTQYF. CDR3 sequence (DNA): TGTGCCAGCAGTTCATTTGGACGGAGCACAGATACGCAGTATTTT.

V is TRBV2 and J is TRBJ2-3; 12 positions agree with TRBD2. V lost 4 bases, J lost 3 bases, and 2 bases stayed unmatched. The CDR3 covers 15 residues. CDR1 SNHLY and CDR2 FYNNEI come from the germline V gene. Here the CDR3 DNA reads TGTGCCAGCAGTGTACTAGCGGGAGGAACAGATACGCAGTATTTT. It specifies CASSVLAGGTDTQYF.

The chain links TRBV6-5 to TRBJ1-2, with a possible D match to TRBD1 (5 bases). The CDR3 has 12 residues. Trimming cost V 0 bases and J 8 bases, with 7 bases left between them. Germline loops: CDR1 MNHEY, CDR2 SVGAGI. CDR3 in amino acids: CASSYSGTGYTF. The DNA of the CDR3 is TGTGCCAGCAGTTACTCGGGGACGGGCTACACCTTC.

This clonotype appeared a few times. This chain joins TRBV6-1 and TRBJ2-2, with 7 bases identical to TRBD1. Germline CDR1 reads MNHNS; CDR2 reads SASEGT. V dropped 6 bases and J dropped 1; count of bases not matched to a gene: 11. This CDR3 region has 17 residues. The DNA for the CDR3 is TGTGCCAGCAGGGTCCACCGGGACAGCTGGAACACCGGGGAGCTGTTTTTT. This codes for CASRVHRDSWNTGELFF.

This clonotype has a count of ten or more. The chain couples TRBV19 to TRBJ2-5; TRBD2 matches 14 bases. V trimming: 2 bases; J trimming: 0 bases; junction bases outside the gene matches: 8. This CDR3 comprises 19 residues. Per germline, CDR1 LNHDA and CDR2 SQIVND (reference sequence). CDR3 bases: TGTGCCAGTAGTATATCGGGACTAGCGGGGGCCGGGTACCAAGAGACCCAGTACTTC. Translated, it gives CASSISGLAGAGYQETQYF.

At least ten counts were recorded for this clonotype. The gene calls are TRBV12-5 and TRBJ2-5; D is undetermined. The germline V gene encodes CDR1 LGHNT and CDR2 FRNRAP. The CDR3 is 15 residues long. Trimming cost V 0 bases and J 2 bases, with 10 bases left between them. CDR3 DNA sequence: TGTGCTAGTGGTTTGGTCAAGTATCCGCAAGAGACCCAGTACTTC. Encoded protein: CASGLVKYPQETQYF.

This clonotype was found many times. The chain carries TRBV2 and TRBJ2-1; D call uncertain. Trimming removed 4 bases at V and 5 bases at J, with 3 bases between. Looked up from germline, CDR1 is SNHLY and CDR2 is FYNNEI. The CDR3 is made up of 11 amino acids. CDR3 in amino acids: CASSGHNEQFF. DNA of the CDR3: TGTGCCAGCAGTGGACACAATGAGCAGTTCTTC.

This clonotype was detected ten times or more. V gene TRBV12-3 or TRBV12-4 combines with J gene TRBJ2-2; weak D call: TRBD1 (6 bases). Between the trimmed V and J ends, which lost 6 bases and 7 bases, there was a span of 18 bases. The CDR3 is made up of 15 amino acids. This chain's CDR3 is CASSPWGPQGGELFF. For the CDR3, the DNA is TGTGCCAGCAGCCCCTGGGGGCCCCAAGGCGGGGAGCTGTTTTTT.

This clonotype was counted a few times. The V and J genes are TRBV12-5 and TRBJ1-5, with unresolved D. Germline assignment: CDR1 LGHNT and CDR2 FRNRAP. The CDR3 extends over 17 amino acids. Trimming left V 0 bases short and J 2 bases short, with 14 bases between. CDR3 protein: CASGLVLSSGGNQPQHF. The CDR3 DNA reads TGTGCTAGTGGTTTGGTACTTTCCTCGGGCGGCAATCAGCCCCAGCATTTT.

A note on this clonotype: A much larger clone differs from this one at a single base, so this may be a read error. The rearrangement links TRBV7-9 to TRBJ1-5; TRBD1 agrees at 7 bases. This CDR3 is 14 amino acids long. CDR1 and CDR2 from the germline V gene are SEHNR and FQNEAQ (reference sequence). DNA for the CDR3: TGTGCCGGCAGCTTAGGGGGCTACAATCAGCCCCAGCATTTT. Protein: CAGSLGGYNQPQHF. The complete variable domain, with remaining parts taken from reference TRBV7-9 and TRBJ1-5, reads DTGVSQNPRHKITKRGQNVTFRCDPISEHNRLYWYRQTLGQGPEFLTYFQNEAQLEKSRLLSDRFSAERPKGSFSTLEIQRTEQGDSAMYLCAGSLGGYNQPQHFGDGTRLSIL.

CDR3 region: CASSIVQDVAQHF. Written as DNA, the CDR3 is TGTGCCAGTAGTATAGTCCAGGACGTGGCCCAGCATTTT. The chain combines TRBV19 with TRBJ1-5; D is undetermined. CDR1 and CDR2 from the germline V gene are LNHDA and SQIVND (reference sequence). V was clipped by 1 base and J by 11 bases, with 12 bases between them. This CDR3 is 13 amino acids long.

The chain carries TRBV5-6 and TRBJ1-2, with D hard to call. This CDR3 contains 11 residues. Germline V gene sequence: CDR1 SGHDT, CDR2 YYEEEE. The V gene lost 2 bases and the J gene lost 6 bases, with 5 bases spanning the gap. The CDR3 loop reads CASSLGNGYTF. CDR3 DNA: TGTGCCAGCAGCTTAGGGAATGGCTACACCTTC.